These 5 T cell receptor beta chains share one sample of origin, sequenced in a study of graft-versus-host responses after intestinal transplantation. Clones were sequenced by immunoSEQ multiplex PCR, and TCRdb holds only the in-frame ones, with some missing. This sample has roughly 20,000 clones, with 50% to 65% found just once. Sequencing used alloreactive CD4+ T cells from a mixed lymphocyte reaction culture, obtained before intestinal transplant. Subset given: CFSE-low proliferating T cells sorted from roughly six-day pre-transplant mixed lymphocyte reaction (GvH or HvG direction). These receptors all stem from a human patient who received an intestinal transplant.

The chain couples TRBV11-2 to TRBJ1-6; D call uncertain. This CDR3 has 14 residues. Germline V gene sequence: CDR1 SGHAT, CDR2 FQNNGV. V lost 2 bases and J lost 10, with 12 bases in between. CDR3 in amino acids: CASSLMIAGSPLHF. The CDR3 DNA sequence: TGTGCCAGCAGCTTAATGATCGCAGGATCACCCCTCCACTTT.

This clone was observed a handful of times. This chain joins TRBV6-5 and TRBJ2-7, with D possibly being TRBD2 (7 bases). CDR3 length: 14 amino acids. V shed 6 bases and J shed 2 bases, with 14 bases lying between them. CDR1 is MNHEY, CDR2 SVGAGI, per germline. CDR3 region: CASRAGRGTYEQYF. Here the CDR3 DNA reads TGTGCCAGCAGGGCAGGGAGGGGGACCTACGAGCAGTACTTC.

The chain carries TRBV6-5 and TRBJ1-1; 8 positions match TRBD1. V trimming: 4 bases; J trimming: 11 bases; junction bases outside the gene matches: 15. The CDR3 has 15 amino acids. The germline gives CDR1 MNHEY, CDR2 SVGAGI. CDR3 nucleotide sequence: TGTGCCAGCAGTTTGGACAGGGTCAATCTCTACGCCGCTTTCTTT. Translated: CASSLDRVNLYAAFF.

This clone has only a few counts. The V call is TRBV29-1, the J call TRBJ1-2; the D is unclear. Germline assignment: CDR1 SQVTM and CDR2 ANQGSEA. The CDR3 runs to 12 residues. V gave up 3 bases and J gave up 5 bases, with 10 bases separating them. The CDR3 DNA reads TGCAGCGTTGAGCGAAACAGTTATGGCTACACCTTC. It yields the protein CSVERNSYGYTF.

The chain combines TRBV5-1 with TRBJ1-3; D is uncertain. Trimming took off 1 base at V and 0 bases at J, with 11 bases between the two ends. CDR1 and CDR2 (germline): SGHRS, YFSETQ. The CDR3 contains 16 residues. The CDR3 sequence is CASSLWYGDSGNTIYF. The CDR3 nucleotides read TGCGCCAGCAGCTTGTGGTACGGGGACTCTGGAAACACCATATATTTT.